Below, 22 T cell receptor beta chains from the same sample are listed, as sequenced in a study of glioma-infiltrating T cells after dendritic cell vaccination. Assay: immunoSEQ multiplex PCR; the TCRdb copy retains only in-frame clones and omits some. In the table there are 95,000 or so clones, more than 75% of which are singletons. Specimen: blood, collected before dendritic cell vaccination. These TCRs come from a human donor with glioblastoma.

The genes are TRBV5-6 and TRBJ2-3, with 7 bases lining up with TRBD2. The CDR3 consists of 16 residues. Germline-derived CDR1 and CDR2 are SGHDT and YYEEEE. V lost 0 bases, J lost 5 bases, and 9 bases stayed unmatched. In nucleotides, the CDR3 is TGTGCCAGCAGCTTGGCAGGTGGGAGGGCGGGAGATACGCAGTATTTT. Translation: CASSLAGGRAGDTQYF.

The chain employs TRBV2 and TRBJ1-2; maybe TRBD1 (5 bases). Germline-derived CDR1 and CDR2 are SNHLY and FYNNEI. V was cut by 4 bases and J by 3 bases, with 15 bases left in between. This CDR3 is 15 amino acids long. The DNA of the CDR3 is TGTGCCAGCAGTGGTGGCAGGGAGGGCTACTATGGCTACACCTTC. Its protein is CASSGGREGYYGYTF.

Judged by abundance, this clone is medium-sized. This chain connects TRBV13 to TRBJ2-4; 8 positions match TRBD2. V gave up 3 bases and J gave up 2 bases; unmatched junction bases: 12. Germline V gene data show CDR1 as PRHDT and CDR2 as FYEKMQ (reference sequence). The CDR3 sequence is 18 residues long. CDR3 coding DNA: TGTGCCAGCAGCTTGACTAGCGAAAGTTCTACACCCAAAAACATTCAGTACTTC. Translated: CASSLTSESSTPKNIQYF.

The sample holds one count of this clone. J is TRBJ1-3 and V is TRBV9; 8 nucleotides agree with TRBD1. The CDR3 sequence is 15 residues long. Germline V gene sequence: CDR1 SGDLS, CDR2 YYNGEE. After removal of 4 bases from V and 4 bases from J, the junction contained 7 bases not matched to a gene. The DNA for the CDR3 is TGTGCCAGCAGCACTACAGGGGGTAGGGGAAACACCATATATTTT. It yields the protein CASSTTGGRGNTIYF.

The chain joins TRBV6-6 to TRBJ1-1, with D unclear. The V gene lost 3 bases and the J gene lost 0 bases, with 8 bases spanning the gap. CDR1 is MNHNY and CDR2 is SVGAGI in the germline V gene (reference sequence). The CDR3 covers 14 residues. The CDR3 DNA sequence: TGTGCCAGCAGTTATCCGGGGATGAACACTGAAGCTTTCTTT. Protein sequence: CASSYPGMNTEAFF.

CDR3 DNA: TGCGCCAGCAGCTTTGGGACTAGCGGGGGCCTTAATGAGCAGTTCTTC. Translating it yields CASSFGTSGGLNEQFF. V usage is TRBV5-1 and J usage is TRBJ2-1; 14 bases agree with TRBD2. CDR3 length: 16 amino acids. The V gene end was trimmed by 2 bases and the J gene end by 7 bases; junction bases not matched to a gene: 5. Germline V lookup: CDR1 SGHRS, CDR2 YFSETQ.

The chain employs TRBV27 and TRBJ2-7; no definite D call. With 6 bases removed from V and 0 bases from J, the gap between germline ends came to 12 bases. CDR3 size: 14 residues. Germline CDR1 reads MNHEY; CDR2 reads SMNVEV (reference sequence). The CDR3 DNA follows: TGTGCCAGCAGAGAGGATTCGAGCTCCTACGAGCAGTACTTC. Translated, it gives CASREDSSSYEQYF.

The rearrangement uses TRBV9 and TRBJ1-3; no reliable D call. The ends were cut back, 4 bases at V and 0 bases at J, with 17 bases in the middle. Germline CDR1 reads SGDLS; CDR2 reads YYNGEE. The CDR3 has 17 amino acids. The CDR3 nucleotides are TGTGCCAGCAGCCCGACGGCCGACCGGAGCTCTGGAAACACCATATATTTT. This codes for CASSPTADRSSGNTIYF.

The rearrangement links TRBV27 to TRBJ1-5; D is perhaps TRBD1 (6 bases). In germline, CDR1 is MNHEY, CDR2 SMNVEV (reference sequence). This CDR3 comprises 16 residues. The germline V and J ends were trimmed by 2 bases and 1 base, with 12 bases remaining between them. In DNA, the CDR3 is TGTGCCAGCAGTTTAGGGATTGGACAGAGCAATCAGCCCCAGCATTTT. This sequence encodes CASSLGIGQSNQPQHF.

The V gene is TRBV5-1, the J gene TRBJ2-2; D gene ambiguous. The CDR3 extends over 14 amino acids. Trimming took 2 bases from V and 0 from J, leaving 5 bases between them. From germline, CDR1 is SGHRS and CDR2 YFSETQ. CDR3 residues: CASSFRANTGELFF. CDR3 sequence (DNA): TGCGCCAGCAGCTTCCGAGCGAACACCGGGGAGCTGTTTTTT.

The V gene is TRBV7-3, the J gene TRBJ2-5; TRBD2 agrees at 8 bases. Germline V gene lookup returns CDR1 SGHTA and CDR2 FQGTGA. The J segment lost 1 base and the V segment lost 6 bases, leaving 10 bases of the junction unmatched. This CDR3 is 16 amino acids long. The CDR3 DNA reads TGTGCCAGCAGGGTAGGAACTAGCGGCTTCCAAGAGACCCAGTACTTC. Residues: CASRVGTSGFQETQYF.

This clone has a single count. This CDR3 is CAISGNRDSTEAFF. DNA for the CDR3: TGTGCCATCAGTGGGAACAGGGACAGCACTGAAGCTTTCTTT. The chain has TRBV10-3 and TRBJ1-1; 7 positions match TRBD1. CDR1 and CDR2 from the germline V gene are ENHRY and SYGVKD. V lost 4 bases, J lost 4 bases, and 6 bases stayed unmatched. The CDR3 has 14 amino acids.

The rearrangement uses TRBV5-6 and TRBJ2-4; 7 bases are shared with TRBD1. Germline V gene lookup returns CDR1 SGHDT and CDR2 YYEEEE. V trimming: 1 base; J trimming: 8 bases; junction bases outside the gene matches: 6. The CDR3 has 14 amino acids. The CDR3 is CASSLLRGRDIQYF. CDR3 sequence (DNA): TGTGCCAGCAGCTTGTTGAGGGGGCGGGACATTCAGTACTTC.

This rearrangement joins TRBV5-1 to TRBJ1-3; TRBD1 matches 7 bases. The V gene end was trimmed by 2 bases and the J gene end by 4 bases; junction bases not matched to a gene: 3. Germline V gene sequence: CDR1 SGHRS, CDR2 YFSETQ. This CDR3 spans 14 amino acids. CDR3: CASSLGTEGNTIYF. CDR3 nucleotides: TGCGCCAGCAGCTTAGGGACAGAAGGAAACACCATATATTTT. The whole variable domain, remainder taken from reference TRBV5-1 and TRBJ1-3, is KAGVTQTPRYLIKTRGQQVTLSCSPISGHRSVSWYQQTPGQGLQFLFEYFSETQRNKGNFPGRFSGRQFSNSRSEMNVSTLELGDSALYLCASSLGTEGNTIYFGEGSWLTVV.

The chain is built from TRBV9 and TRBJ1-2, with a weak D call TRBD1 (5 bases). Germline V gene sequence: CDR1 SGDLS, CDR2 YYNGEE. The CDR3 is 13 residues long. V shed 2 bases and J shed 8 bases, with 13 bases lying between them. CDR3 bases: TGTGCCAGCAGCGTGCAGGGCCTGGGGGGCTACACCTTC. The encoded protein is CASSVQGLGGYTF.

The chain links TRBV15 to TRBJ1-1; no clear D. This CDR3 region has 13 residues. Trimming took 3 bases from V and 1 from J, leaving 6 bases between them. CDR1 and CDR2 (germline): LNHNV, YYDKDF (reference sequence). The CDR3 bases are TGTGCCACCAGCAGGGCAGAGAACACTGAAGCTTTCTTT. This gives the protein CATSRAENTEAFF.

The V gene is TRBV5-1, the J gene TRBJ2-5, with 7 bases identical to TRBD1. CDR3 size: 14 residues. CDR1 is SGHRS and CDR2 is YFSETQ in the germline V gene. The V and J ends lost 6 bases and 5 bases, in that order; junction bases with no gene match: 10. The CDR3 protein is CASNPDRFRETQYF. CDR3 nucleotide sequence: TGCGCCAGCAACCCGGACAGGTTTAGGGAGACCCAGTACTTC.

The CDR3 reads CASGLADTQYF. The CDR3 bases are TGTGCTAGTGGTTTGGCGGATACGCAGTATTTT. The chain uses TRBV12-5 and TRBJ2-3; the D is unclear. This CDR3 has 11 residues. The germline V and J ends were trimmed by 1 base and 6 bases, with 2 bases remaining between them. Germline V gene data show CDR1 as LGHNT and CDR2 as FRNRAP. Full variable domain (rest looked up from reference TRBV12-5 and TRBJ2-3): DARVTQTPRHKVTEMGQEVTMRCQPILGHNTVFWYRQTMMQGLELLAYFRNRAPLDDSGMPKDRFSAEMPDATLATLKIQPSEPRDSAVYFCASGLADTQYFGPGTRLTVL.

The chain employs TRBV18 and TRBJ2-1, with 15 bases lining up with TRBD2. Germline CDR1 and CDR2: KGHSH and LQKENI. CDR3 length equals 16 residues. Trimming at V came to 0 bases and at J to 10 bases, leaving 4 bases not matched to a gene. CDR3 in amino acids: CASSPPGLAGGVEQFF. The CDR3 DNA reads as TGTGCCAGCTCACCACCGGGACTAGCGGGAGGAGTGGAGCAGTTCTTC.

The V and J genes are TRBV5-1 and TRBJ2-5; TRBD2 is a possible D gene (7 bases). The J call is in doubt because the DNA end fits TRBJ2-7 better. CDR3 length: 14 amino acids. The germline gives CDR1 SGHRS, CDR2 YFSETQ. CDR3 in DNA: TGCGCCAGCAGCTTGGACCGGGGGGCGGGCGAGCAGTACTTC. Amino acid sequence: CASSLDRGAGEQYF.

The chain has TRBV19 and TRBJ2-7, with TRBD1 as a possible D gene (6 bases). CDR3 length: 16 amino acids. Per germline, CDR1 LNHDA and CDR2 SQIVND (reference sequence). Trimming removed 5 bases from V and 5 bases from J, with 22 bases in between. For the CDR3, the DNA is TGTGCCAGTAGTCTGATGAGGGACACCTCGATGAACGAGCAGTACTTC. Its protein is CASSLMRDTSMNEQYF.

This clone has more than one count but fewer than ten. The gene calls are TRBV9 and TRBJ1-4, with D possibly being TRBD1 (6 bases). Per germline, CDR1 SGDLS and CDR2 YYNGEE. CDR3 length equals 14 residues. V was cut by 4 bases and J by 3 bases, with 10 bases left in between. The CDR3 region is CASSNQGPNEKLFF. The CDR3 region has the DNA TGTGCCAGCAGCAATCAGGGGCCTAATGAAAAACTGTTTTTT.